The 21 T cell receptor beta chains given below trace back to one sample, sequenced in a study of CD8 T cells in Susac syndrome. An input of about 0.45 to 1 ug of RNA was subjected to reverse transcription using random hexamers. TCRdb reprocessed the immunoSEQ multiplex PCR reads with MiXCR, giving one entry per CDR3 protein. The sample lists about 180,000 distinct CDR3 sequences, 85% to 95% occurring once. Sequenced: CD4+ T cells from PBMCs. Receptor source: a human donor with Susac syndrome.

V is TRBV4-3 and J is TRBJ2-1, with 7 bases aligning to TRBD2. CDR1 and CDR2 from the germline V gene are LGHNA and YSLEER. The CDR3 loop spans 18 amino acids. Trimming cost V 0 bases and J 0 bases; bases outside gene matches: 8. CDR3 bases: TGCGCCAGCAGCCAAGATAGGCTAGCGGAGTCCTCCTACAATGAGCAGTTCTTC. Its protein is CASSQDRLAESSYNEQFF.

The chain joins TRBV29-1 to TRBJ2-5; D could derive from TRBD1 or TRBD2 (5 bases each). V lost 6 bases, J lost 3 bases, and 14 bases lay in between. CDR3 length: 13 amino acids. The V gene's germline CDR1 is SQVTM and CDR2 ANQGSEA. In DNA form, the CDR3 reads TGCAGCGTCGGTATCGGGACGAAAGAGACCCAGTACTTC. Its translation: CSVGIGTKETQYF. The full variable domain, its missing parts supplied by reference TRBV29-1 and TRBJ2-5, is SAVISQKPSRDICQRGTSLTIQCQVDSQVTMMFWYRQQPGQSLTLIATANQGSEATYESGFVIDKFPISRPNLTFSTLTVSNMSPEDSSIYLCSVGIGTKETQYFGPGTRLLVL.

This chain connects TRBV6-4 to TRBJ2-2; D perhaps matches TRBD2 (6 bases). The CDR3 runs to 15 residues. With 6 bases removed from V and 1 base from J, the gap between germline ends came to 12 bases. CDR1 is MRHNA and CDR2 is SNTAGT in the germline V gene. DNA of the CDR3: TGTGCCAGCAGCCCCGGGACTCTGAACACCGGGGAGCTGTTTTTT. Encoded protein: CASSPGTLNTGELFF.

The chain uses TRBV7-2 and TRBJ2-3; no clear D gene. The germline V gene has CDR1 SGHTA and CDR2 FQGNSA. This CDR3 has 14 residues. V lost 5 bases and J lost 6, with 15 bases in between. The CDR3 loop is CASSLRDIGDTQYF. The CDR3 region has the DNA TGTGCCAGCAGCCTTAGGGATATTGGGGATACGCAGTATTTT.

The chain couples TRBV27 to TRBJ2-7; TRBD1 or TRBD2 may be the D gene (5 bases each). V lost 6 bases and J 3 bases, leaving 15 bases between the germline ends. The CDR3 length is 14 residues. Per the germline V gene, CDR1 is MNHEY and CDR2 is SMNVEV (reference sequence). The CDR3, as DNA: TGTGCCAGCAGGCTCGGGACGGGTCACTACGAGCAGTACTTC. Amino acid sequence: CASRLGTGHYEQYF.

The V call is TRBV20-1, the J call TRBJ1-2, with D tentatively TRBD1 (5 bases). Trimming removed 1 base from V and 4 bases from J, with 22 bases in between. The CDR3 loop spans 17 amino acids. CDR1 is DFQATT and CDR2 is SNEGSKA in the germline V gene (reference sequence). The CDR3 is CSARARPARQQVYGYTF. The CDR3, as DNA: TGCAGTGCTAGAGCCCGCCCCGCCCGACAGCAGGTCTATGGCTACACCTTC.

The CDR3 nucleotides read TGTGCCAGCAACCCAGGGCCTTCTGGAAACACCATATATTTT. This sequence encodes CASNPGPSGNTIYF. The chain uses TRBV7-2 and TRBJ1-3, with D possibly being TRBD1 (5 bases). This CDR3 has 14 amino acids. Germline CDR1 and CDR2: SGHTA and FQGNSA. V lost 7 bases, J lost 1 base, and 11 bases lay in between.

V and J are TRBV28 and TRBJ2-2; D assignment may be TRBD1 or TRBD2 (5 bases each). Germline V gene sequence: CDR1 MDHEN, CDR2 SYDVKM. Deletions cut 5 bases from V and 6 bases from J, with 22 bases between. CDR3 length: 17 amino acids. The CDR3, as DNA: TGTGCCAGCAGTCCCCCCCAAGGCAGGGTGAGGGCCGGGGAGCTGTTTTTT. Translated, it gives CASSPPQGRVRAGELFF.

This clonotype was observed a single time. The rearrangement joins TRBV4-2 to TRBJ2-1; 12 nucleotides agree with TRBD2. The CDR3 is 16 amino acids. Germline V lookup: CDR1 LGHNA, CDR2 YNFKEQ. V trimming: 1 base; J trimming: 12 bases; junction bases outside the gene matches: 10. Here the CDR3 DNA reads TGTGCCAGCAGCCAAGTTGATCGTCCTAGCGGGGGGGGGCAGTTCTTC. This gives the protein CASSQVDRPSGGGQFF.

V and J are TRBV2 and TRBJ1-2; perhaps TRBD1 as D (5 bases). The length of the CDR3 is 13 residues. V was trimmed by 8 bases and J by 4 bases, leaving 14 bases between them. The V gene's germline CDR1 is SNHLY and CDR2 FYNNEI. CDR3 residues: CASPGTETYGYTF. The CDR3 DNA is TGTGCCAGCCCCGGGACGGAGACCTATGGCTACACCTTC.

This chain connects TRBV12-3 or TRBV12-4 to TRBJ2-3; tentative D call: TRBD1 (7 bases). The CDR3 covers 15 residues. V shed 4 bases and J shed 4 bases, with 15 bases lying between them. The CDR3 sequence is CASSSRGVSADTQYF. CDR3 sequence (DNA): TGTGCCAGCAGTTCCAGGGGGGTTAGCGCAGATACGCAGTATTTT.

The gene calls are TRBV5-4 and TRBJ1-2; D is undetermined. The V and J ends lost 0 bases and 2 bases respectively, with 8 bases between them. This CDR3 is 14 amino acids long. Germline V CDR1 and CDR2: SGHNT, YYREEE (reference sequence). This chain's CDR3 is CASSLEPNNYGYTF. CDR3 in DNA: TGTGCCAGCAGCTTGGAACCAAACAACTATGGCTACACCTTC.

The rearrangement joins TRBV2 to TRBJ2-3, with 10 bases aligning to TRBD1. J was trimmed by 4 bases and V by 11 bases; bases with no gene match: 6. Germline CDR1 SNHLY, CDR2 FYNNEI. The CDR3 is 13 amino acids. CDR3 in amino acids: CAGDRGLADTQYF. DNA for the CDR3: TGTGCCGGCGACAGGGGGCTCGCAGATACGCAGTATTTT.

V and J are TRBV7-9 and TRBJ1-2; the D is unclear. Germline CDR1 is SEHNR and CDR2 is FQNEAQ (reference sequence). The CDR3 runs to 13 residues. The V end lost 1 base, the J end lost 7 bases, and 10 bases lay between the germline ends. The CDR3 here is CASSLETESGYTF. CDR3 coding DNA: TGTGCCAGCAGCTTAGAAACAGAAAGTGGCTACACCTTC.

The rearrangement uses TRBV5-1 and TRBJ1-1; 10 bases agree with TRBD1. Germline trimming cut 4 bases from V and 7 bases from J; bases unmatched to any gene: 4. This CDR3 region has 13 residues. In germline, CDR1 is SGHRS, CDR2 YFSETQ. This CDR3 is CASSPRDRGEAFF. The CDR3 DNA follows: TGCGCCAGCAGCCCCCGGGACAGGGGTGAAGCTTTCTTT.

The chain joins TRBV7-2 to TRBJ2-3; possible D gene TRBD2, 5 bases. Trimming removed 6 bases from V and 0 bases from J, with 16 bases in between. The CDR3 is 16 residues long. Germline loops: CDR1 SGHTA, CDR2 FQGNSA. DNA of the CDR3: TGTGCCAGCAGTTTCCAATACGGGGTCAGCACAGATACGCAGTATTTT. Encoded protein: CASSFQYGVSTDTQYF.

This clonotype has only a few counts. The V and J genes are TRBV20-1 and TRBJ1-1; D remains ambiguous. The CDR3 spans 11 residues. Trimming shortened V by 3 bases and J by 1 base, and 3 bases separated the two germline ends. Germline V gene lookup returns CDR1 DFQATT and CDR2 SNEGSKA (reference sequence). The CDR3, as DNA: TGCAGTGCTAGGGAGAACACTGAAGCTTTCTTT. Translated: CSARENTEAFF.

The chain employs TRBV7-2 and TRBJ2-7; possible D gene TRBD2, 5 bases. V lost 1 base and J 0 bases, leaving 10 bases between the germline ends. CDR1 and CDR2 from the germline V gene are SGHTA and FQGNSA. There are 15 residues in the CDR3. CDR3 residues: CASSLVSGISYEQYF. For the CDR3, the DNA is TGTGCCAGCAGCTTAGTTTCCGGGATCTCCTACGAGCAGTACTTC.

V and J are TRBV7-8 and TRBJ1-6; D remains ambiguous. Trimming took off 8 bases at V and 9 bases at J, with 8 bases between the two ends. The CDR3 extends over 11 amino acids. The germline CDR1 and CDR2 sequences are SGHVS and FQNEAQ. DNA for the CDR3: TGTGCCAGCGGATCCGGTTCACCCCTCCACTTT. Protein product: CASGSGSPLHF.

The chain has TRBV20-1 and TRBJ2-2; D remains ambiguous. V lost 1 base to trimming and J lost 4 bases, with 10 bases between them. The germline V gene encodes CDR1 DFQATT and CDR2 SNEGSKA (reference sequence). The CDR3 spans 14 residues. This CDR3 is CSARVGYPTGELFF. CDR3 sequence (DNA): TGCAGTGCTAGAGTGGGCTATCCCACCGGGGAGCTGTTTTTT.

This chain uses TRBV19 with TRBJ2-7; perhaps D is TRBD1 or TRBD2 (5 bases each). From germline, CDR1 is LNHDA and CDR2 SQIVND (reference sequence). The V end lost 5 bases, the J end lost 3 bases, and 14 bases lay between the germline ends. The CDR3 covers 14 residues. The CDR3 protein is CASSLDTGSYEQYF. CDR3 DNA sequence: TGTGCCAGTAGTTTGGACACGGGGAGCTACGAGCAGTACTTC.